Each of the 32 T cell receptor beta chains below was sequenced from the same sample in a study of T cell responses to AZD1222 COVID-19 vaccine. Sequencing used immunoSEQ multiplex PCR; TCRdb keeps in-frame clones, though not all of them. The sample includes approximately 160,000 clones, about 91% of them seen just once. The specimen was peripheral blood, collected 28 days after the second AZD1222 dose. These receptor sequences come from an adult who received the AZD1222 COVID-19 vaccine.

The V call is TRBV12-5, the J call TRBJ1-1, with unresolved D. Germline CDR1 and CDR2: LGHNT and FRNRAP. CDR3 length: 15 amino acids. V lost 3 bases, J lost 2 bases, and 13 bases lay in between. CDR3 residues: CASGLLVGFNTEAFF. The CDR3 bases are TGTGCTAGTGGTTTACTAGTCGGGTTCAACACTGAAGCTTTCTTT.

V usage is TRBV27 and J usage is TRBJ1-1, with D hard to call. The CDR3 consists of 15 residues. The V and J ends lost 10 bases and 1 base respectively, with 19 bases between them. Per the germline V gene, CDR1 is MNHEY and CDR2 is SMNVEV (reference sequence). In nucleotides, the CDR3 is TGTGCCACCTCATCGAGACGACACGCGAACACTGAAGCTTTCTTT. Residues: CATSSRRHANTEAFF.

In DNA form, the CDR3 reads TGCGCCAGCAGCTGGAAGCGAGATATAACTGAAGCTTTCTTT. Translated, it gives CASSWKRDITEAFF. V and J are TRBV5-1 and TRBJ1-1; no definite D call. CDR1 and CDR2 (germline): SGHRS, YFSETQ. V was cut by 3 bases and J by 5 bases, with 14 bases left in between. The CDR3 spans 14 residues.

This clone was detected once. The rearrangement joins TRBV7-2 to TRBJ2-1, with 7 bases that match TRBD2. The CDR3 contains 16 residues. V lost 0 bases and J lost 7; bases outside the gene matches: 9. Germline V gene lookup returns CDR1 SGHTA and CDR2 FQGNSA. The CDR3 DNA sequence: TGTGCCAGCAGCTTAGCGAGACTAGCTATCGAGAATGAGCAGTTCTTC. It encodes CASSLARLAIENEQFF.

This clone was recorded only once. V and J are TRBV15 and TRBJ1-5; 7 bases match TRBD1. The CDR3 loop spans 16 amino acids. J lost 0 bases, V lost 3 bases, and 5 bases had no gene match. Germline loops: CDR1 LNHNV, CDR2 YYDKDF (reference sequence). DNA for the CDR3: TGTGCCACCAGCAGCGGAGGGACAGATAGCAATCAGCCCCAGCATTTT. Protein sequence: CATSSGGTDSNQPQHF.

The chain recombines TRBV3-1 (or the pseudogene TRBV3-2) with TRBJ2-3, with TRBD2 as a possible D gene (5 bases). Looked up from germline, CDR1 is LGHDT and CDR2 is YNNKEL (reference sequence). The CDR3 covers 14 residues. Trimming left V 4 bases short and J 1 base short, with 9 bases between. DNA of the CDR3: TGTGCCAGCAGCCTCCTCGGGGGCACAGATACGCAGTATTTT. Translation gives CASSLLGGTDTQYF.

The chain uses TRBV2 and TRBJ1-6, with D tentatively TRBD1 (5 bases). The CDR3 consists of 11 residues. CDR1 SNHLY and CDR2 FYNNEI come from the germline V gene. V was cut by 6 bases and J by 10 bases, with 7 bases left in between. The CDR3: CASRRGSPLHF. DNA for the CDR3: TGTGCCAGCAGGCGGGGCTCACCCCTCCACTTT.

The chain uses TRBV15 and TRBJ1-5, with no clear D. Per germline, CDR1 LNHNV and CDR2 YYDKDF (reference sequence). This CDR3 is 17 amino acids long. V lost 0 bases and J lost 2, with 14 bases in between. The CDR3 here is CATSRDSFQRGNQPQHF. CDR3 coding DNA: TGTGCCACCAGCAGAGATTCATTTCAACGGGGCAATCAGCCCCAGCATTTT.

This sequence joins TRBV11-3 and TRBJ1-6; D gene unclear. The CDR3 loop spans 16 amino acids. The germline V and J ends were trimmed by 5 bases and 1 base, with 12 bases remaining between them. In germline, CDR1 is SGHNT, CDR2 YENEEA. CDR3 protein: CASSNPWGSYNSPLHF. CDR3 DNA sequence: TGTGCCAGCAGCAACCCCTGGGGATCCTATAATTCACCCCTCCACTTT. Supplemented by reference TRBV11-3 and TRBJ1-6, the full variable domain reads EAGVVQSPRYKIIEKKQPVAFWCNPISGHNTLYWYLQNLGQGPELLIRYENEEAVDDSQLPKDRFSAERLKGVDSTLKIQPAELGDSAVYLCASSNPWGSYNSPLHFGNGTRLTVT.

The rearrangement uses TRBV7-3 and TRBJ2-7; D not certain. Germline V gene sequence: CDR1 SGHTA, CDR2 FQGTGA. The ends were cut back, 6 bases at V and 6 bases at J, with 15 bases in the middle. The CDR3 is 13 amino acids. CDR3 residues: CASSPSTPGEQYF. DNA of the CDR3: TGTGCCAGCAGTCCCTCAACACCTGGCGAGCAGTACTTC. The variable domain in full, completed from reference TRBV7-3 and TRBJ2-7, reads GAGVSQTPSNKVTEKGKYVELRCDPISGHTALYWYRQSLGQGPEFLIYFQGTGAADDSGLPNDRFFAVRPEGSVSTLKIQRTERGDSAVYLCASSPSTPGEQYFGPGTRLTVT.

In nucleotides, the CDR3 is TGTGCCAGCAGCTTAGACAGGGTTTGGGCCTATGGCTACACCTTC. This sequence encodes CASSLDRVWAYGYTF. The gene calls are TRBV7-9 and TRBJ1-2; TRBD1 might be the D (6 bases). Trimming took 1 base from V and 4 from J, leaving 13 bases between them. Germline assignment: CDR1 SEHNR and CDR2 FQNEAQ (reference sequence). This CDR3 region has 15 residues.

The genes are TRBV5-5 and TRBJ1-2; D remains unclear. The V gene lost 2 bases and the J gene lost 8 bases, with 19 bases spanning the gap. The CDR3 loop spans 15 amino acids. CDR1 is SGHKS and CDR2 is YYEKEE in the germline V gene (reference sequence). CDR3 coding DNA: TGTGCCAGCAGCTTCGGGGAAAGGCGACCCCAGGGCTACACCTTC. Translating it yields CASSFGERRPQGYTF.

The CDR3 coding sequence is TGCGCCAGCAGAAGACAGAATGAAAAACTGTTTTTT. It translates to CASRRQNEKLFF. The V gene is TRBV5-1, the J gene TRBJ1-4, with D possibly TRBD1 on 5 matching bases. V was trimmed by 5 bases and J by 5 bases, leaving 7 bases between them. The germline V gene encodes CDR1 SGHRS and CDR2 YFSETQ. The length of the CDR3 is 12 residues.

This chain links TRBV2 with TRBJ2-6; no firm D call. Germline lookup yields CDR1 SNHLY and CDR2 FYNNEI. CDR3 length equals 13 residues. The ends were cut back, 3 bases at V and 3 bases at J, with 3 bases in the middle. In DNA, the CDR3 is TGTGCCAGCAGTGATGGTGGGGCCAACGTCCTGACTTTC. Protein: CASSDGGANVLTF. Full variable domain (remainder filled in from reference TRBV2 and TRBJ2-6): EPEVTQTPSHQVTQMGQEVILRCVPISNHLYFYWYRQILGQKVEFLVSFYNNEISEKSEIFDDQFSVERPDGSNFTLKIRSTKLEDSAMYFCASSDGGANVLTFGAGSRLTVL.

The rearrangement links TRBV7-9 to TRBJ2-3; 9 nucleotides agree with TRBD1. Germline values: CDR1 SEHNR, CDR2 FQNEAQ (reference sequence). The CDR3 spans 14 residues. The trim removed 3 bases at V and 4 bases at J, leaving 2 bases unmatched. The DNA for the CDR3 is TGTGCCAGCAGCTTCAGACAGGGGGCAGATACGCAGTATTTT. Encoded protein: CASSFRQGADTQYF.

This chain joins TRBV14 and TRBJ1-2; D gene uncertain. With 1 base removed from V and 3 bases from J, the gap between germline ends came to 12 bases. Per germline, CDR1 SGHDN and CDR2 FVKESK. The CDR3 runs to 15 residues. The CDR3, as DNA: TGTGCCAGCAGCCAAGTGGACGGGAGTCACTATGGCTACACCTTC. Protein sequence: CASSQVDGSHYGYTF.

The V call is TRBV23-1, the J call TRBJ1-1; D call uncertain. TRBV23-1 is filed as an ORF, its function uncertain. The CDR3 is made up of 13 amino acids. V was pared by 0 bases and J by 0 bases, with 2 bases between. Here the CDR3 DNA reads TGCGCCAGCAGTCAATCTGTGAACACTGAAGCTTTCTTT. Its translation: CASSQSVNTEAFF.

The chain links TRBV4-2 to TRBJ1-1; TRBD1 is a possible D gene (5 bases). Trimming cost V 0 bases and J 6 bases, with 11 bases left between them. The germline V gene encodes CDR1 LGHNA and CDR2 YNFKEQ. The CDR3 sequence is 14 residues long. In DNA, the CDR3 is TGTGCCAGCAGCCAAGAGCGGCAGGGTGCTGAAGCTTTCTTT. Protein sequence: CASSQERQGAEAFF.

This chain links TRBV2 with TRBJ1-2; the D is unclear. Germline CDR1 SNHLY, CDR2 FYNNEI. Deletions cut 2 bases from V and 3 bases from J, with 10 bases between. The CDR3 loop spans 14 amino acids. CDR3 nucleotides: TGTGCCAGCAGTGAAACTCCCGACGACTATGGCTACACCTTC. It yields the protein CASSETPDDYGYTF. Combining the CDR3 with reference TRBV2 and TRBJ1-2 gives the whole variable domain EPEVTQTPSHQVTQMGQEVILRCVPISNHLYFYWYRQILGQKVEFLVSFYNNEISEKSEIFDDQFSVERPDGSNFTLKIRSTKLEDSAMYFCASSETPDDYGYTFGSGTRLTVV.

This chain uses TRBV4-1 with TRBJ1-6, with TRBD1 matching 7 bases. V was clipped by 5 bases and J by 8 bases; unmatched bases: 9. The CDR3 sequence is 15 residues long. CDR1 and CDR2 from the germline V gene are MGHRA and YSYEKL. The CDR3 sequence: CASSATQGEYSPLHF. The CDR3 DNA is TGCGCCAGCAGCGCTACCCAGGGGGAATATTCACCCCTCCACTTT.

CDR3 nucleotide sequence: TGTGCCAGCAGTGAATACAGATATGGCTACACCTTC. Encoded protein: CASSEYRYGYTF. This rearrangement joins TRBV25-1 to TRBJ1-2; D unresolved. Germline V gives CDR1 MGHDK, CDR2 SYGVNS. This CDR3 is 12 amino acids long. V was pared by 0 bases and J by 5 bases, with 4 bases between.

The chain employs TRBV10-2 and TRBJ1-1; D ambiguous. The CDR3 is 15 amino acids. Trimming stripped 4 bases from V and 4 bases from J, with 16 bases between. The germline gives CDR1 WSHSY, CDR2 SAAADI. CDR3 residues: CASSGVGRPATEAFF. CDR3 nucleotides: TGCGCCAGCAGTGGGGTCGGCAGGCCGGCCACTGAAGCTTTCTTT.

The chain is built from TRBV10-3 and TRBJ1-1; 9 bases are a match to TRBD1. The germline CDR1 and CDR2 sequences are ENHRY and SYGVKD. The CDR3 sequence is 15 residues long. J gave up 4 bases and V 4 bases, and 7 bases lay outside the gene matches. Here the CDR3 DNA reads TGTGCCATCAGTGCCCGGGACAGGGAAAGCACTGAAGCTTTCTTT. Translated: CAISARDRESTEAFF.

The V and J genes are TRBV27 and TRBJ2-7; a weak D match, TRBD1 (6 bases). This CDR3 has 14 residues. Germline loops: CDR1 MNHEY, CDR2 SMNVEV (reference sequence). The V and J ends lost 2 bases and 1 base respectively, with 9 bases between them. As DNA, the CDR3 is TGTGCCAGCAGTTTAAACAGGGCGTCCTACGAGCAGTACTTC. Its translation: CASSLNRASYEQYF.

CDR3 sequence reads: CASSQTGFNEKLFF. CDR3 sequence (DNA): TGTGCCAGCAGCCAGACAGGGTTCAATGAAAAACTGTTTTTT. This rearrangement joins TRBV5-6 to TRBJ1-4, with 7 bases aligning to TRBD1. The CDR3 has 14 amino acids. V gave up 4 bases and J gave up 5 bases; unmatched junction bases: 5. Germline values: CDR1 SGHDT, CDR2 YYEEEE.

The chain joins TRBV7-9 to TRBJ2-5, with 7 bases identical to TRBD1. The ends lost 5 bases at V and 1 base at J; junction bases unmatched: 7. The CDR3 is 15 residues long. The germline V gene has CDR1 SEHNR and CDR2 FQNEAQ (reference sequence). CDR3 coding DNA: TGTGCCAGCAGCGAGTTCGACAGGGTCCAAGAGACCCAGTACTTC. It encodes CASSEFDRVQETQYF.

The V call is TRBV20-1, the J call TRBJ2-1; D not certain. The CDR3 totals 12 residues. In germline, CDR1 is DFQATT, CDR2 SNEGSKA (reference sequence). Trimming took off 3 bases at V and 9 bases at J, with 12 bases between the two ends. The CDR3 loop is CSASKVVAEQFF. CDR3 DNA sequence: TGCAGTGCTAGTAAGGTGGTAGCTGAGCAGTTCTTC.

This CDR3 reads CASSEGWGLGNSPLHF. The CDR3 bases are TGTGCCAGCAGTGAAGGTTGGGGTTTAGGAAATTCACCCCTCCACTTT. This chain links TRBV6-1 with TRBJ1-6; D remains unclear. V was trimmed by 1 base and J by 7 bases, leaving 14 bases between them. The germline CDR1 and CDR2 sequences are MNHNS and SASEGT. The CDR3 covers 16 residues.

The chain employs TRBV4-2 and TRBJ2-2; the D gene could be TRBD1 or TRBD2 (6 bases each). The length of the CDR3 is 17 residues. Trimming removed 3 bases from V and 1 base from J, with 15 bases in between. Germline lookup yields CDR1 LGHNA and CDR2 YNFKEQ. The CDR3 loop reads CASSQHEEGGNTGELFF. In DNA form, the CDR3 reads TGTGCCAGCAGCCAGCATGAAGAGGGGGGGAACACCGGGGAGCTGTTTTTT.

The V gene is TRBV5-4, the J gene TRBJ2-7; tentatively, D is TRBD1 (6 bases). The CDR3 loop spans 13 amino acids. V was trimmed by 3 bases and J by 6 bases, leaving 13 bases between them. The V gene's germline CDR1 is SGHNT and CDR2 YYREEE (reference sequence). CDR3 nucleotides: TGTGCCAGCAGCTCTACTAGGGGGTTCGAGCAGTACTTC. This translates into CASSSTRGFEQYF.

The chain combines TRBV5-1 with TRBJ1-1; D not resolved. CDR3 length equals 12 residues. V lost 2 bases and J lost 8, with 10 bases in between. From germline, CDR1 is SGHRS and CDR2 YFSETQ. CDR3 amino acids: CASSFLGSEAFF. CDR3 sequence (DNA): TGCGCCAGCAGCTTTTTGGGATCCGAAGCTTTCTTT.

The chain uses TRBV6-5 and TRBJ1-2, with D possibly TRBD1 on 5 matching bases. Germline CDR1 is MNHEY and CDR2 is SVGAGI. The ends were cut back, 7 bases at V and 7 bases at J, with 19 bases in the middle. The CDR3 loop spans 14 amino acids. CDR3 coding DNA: TGTGCCAGCAACGGTCCAGGGTCTCCCTTTGGCTACACCTTC. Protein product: CASNGPGSPFGYTF.